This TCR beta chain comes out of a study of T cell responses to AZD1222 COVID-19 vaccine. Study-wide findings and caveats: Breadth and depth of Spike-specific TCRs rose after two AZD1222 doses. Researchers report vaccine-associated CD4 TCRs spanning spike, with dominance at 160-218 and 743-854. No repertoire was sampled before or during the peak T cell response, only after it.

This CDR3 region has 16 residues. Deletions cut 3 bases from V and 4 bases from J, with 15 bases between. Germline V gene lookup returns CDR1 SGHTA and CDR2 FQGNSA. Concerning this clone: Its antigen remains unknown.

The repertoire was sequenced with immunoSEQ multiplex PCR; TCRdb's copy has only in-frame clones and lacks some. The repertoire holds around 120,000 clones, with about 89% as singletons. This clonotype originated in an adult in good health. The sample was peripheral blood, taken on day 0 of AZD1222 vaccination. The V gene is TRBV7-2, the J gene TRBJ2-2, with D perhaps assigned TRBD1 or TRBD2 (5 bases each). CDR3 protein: CASSLGPTRGTGELFF. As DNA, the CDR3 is TGTGCCAGCAGCTTGGGACCGACCCGAGGCACCGGGGAGCTGTTTTTT. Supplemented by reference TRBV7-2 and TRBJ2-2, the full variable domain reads GAGVSQSPSNKVTEKGKDVELRCDPISGHTALYWYRQSLGQGLEFLIYFQGNSAPDKSGLPSDRFSAERTGGSVSTLTIQRTQQEDSAVYLCASSLGPTRGTGELFFGEGSRLTVL.